These 20 T cell receptor beta chains originate from one sample sequenced in a study of blood T cell repertoires in COVID-19 (TCRdb year 2020). Receptors were amplified or captured by the immunoSEQ multiplex PCR assay. TCRdb's version of the immuneACCESS table is confined to in-frame rearrangements and falls short of the full clone set. An unresolved V gene accounts for under half of the shortfall where checked; the remainder is of unknown origin. For this sample there are some 460,000 clones; around 87% appear just once. About 0.75% of the sample belongs to the ten largest clones. Sequencing was carried out using PBMCs or T cells enriched from blood (not recorded which). These receptors all stem from a woman aged 18-35 years who had recovered from COVID-19.

J is TRBJ2-7 and V is TRBV28, with a weak D call TRBD1 (6 bases). Trimming removed 4 bases at V and 10 bases at J, with 17 bases between. The germline V gene has CDR1 MDHEN and CDR2 SYDVKM. The CDR3 sequence is 13 residues long. The CDR3 region has the DNA TGTGCCAGCAGTTCTCCCTGGGACACCATCCAGTACTTC. Translated: CASSSPWDTIQYF.

The CDR3 loop is CASSPQRGVTEAFF. The CDR3 DNA follows: TGTGCCAGCAGCCCCCAAAGGGGCGTCACTGAAGCTTTCTTT. The chain links TRBV7-2 to TRBJ1-1; weak D call: TRBD1 (5 bases). Trimming removed 5 bases at V and 4 bases at J, with 14 bases between. Per germline, CDR1 SGHTA and CDR2 FQGNSA. This CDR3 comprises 14 residues.

The chain carries TRBV2 and TRBJ2-7; maybe TRBD1 (6 bases). The germline V and J ends were trimmed by 4 bases and 0 bases, with 13 bases remaining between them. CDR3 length: 15 residues. CDR1 SNHLY and CDR2 FYNNEI come from the germline V gene. CDR3 amino acids: CASSARQESSYEQYF. CDR3 DNA sequence: TGTGCCAGCAGTGCCCGACAGGAATCCTCCTACGAGCAGTACTTC.

This chain links TRBV4-2 with TRBJ1-1; D not resolved. Germline loops: CDR1 LGHNA, CDR2 YNFKEQ. The CDR3 contains 13 residues. V lost 0 bases, J lost 6 bases, and 8 bases lay in between. The CDR3 reads CASSQEGRAEAFF. CDR3 coding DNA: TGTGCCAGCAGCCAAGAGGGCAGAGCTGAAGCTTTCTTT.

The chain joins TRBV19 to TRBJ1-1; 10 bases align to TRBD1. The CDR3 loop spans 16 amino acids. Germline V CDR1 and CDR2: LNHDA, SQIVND (reference sequence). Trimming took 6 bases from V and 3 from J; bases not matched to a gene: 10. The CDR3 reads CASRIATGTGDTEAFF. CDR3 nucleotide sequence: TGTGCCAGTAGGATTGCGACCGGGACAGGGGACACTGAAGCTTTCTTT.

The V gene is TRBV4-1, the J gene TRBJ2-2, with 8 bases matching TRBD2. The CDR3 covers 15 residues. V was clipped by 4 bases and J by 2 bases; unmatched bases: 3. Germline CDR1 reads MGHRA; CDR2 reads YSYEKL. The chain's CDR3 is CASSLAGPNTGELFF. The CDR3 bases are TGCGCCAGCAGCCTAGCGGGGCCAAACACCGGGGAGCTGTTTTTT.

CDR3 nucleotides: TGTGCCTCCTCCCTCCTGGGGGCCCTAGGCTACACCTTC. Encoded protein: CASSLLGALGYTF. The V call is TRBV19, the J call TRBJ1-2, with D tentatively TRBD1 (6 bases). Germline V CDR1 and CDR2: LNHDA, SQIVND (reference sequence). The CDR3 spans 13 residues. V was clipped by 11 bases and J by 8 bases, with 21 bases between them.

The rearrangement uses TRBV25-1 and TRBJ2-7, with unresolved D. Germline V lookup: CDR1 MGHDK, CDR2 SYGVNS. Trimming took off 4 bases at V and 0 bases at J, with 7 bases between the two ends. The CDR3 is 13 amino acids. CDR3 DNA: TGTGCCAGCAGTGGGCCCCTCTCCTACGAGCAGTACTTC. Translating gives CASSGPLSYEQYF.

Regarding this clone: Other DNA sequences in the same sample also yield this CDR3. The chain carries TRBV10-2 and TRBJ1-2, with D possibly being TRBD1 (6 bases). Germline values: CDR1 WSHSY, CDR2 SAAADI. This CDR3 spans 13 amino acids. The V end lost 0 bases, the J end lost 4 bases, and 6 bases lay between the germline ends. The chain's CDR3 is CASSESGAYGYTF. In nucleotides, the CDR3 is TGCGCCAGCAGTGAGTCGGGGGCCTATGGCTACACCTTC.

This clone was observed a handful of times. The rearrangement links TRBV7-6 to TRBJ1-6; TRBD1 is a possible D gene (5 bases). The germline V gene has CDR1 SGHVS and CDR2 FNYEAQ. V lost 0 bases and J lost 4, with 7 bases in between. CDR3 size: 15 residues. The CDR3 loop reads CASSLADSYNSPLHF. In DNA form, the CDR3 reads TGTGCCAGCAGCTTAGCCGACAGTTATAATTCACCCCTCCACTTT.

The chain recombines TRBV5-1 with TRBJ1-1; tentatively, D is TRBD1 (6 bases). The germline V and J ends were trimmed by 0 bases and 3 bases, with 12 bases remaining between them. Germline assignment: CDR1 SGHRS and CDR2 YFSETQ. There are 15 residues in the CDR3. CDR3 bases: TGCGCCAGCAGCTTGGTGGGGGCCTCGGACACTGAAGCTTTCTTT. Its protein is CASSLVGASDTEAFF. The full variable domain, completed using reference TRBV5-1 and TRBJ1-1, is KAGVTQTPRYLIKTRGQQVTLSCSPISGHRSVSWYQQTPGQGLQFLFEYFSETQRNKGNFPGRFSGRQFSNSRSEMNVSTLELGDSALYLCASSLVGASDTEAFFGQGTRLTVV.

This chain connects TRBV5-6 to TRBJ2-3, with 9 bases aligning to TRBD2. Per the germline V gene, CDR1 is SGHDT and CDR2 is YYEEEE. The CDR3 extends over 15 amino acids. The junction had 5 bases not matched to a gene; V was cut back by 4 bases and J by 2 bases. The CDR3 region is CASSVAGGFTDTQYF. The DNA of the CDR3 is TGTGCCAGCAGCGTGGCGGGGGGGTTCACAGATACGCAGTATTTT. The full variable domain, in which reference TRBV5-6 and TRBJ2-3 provide the parts outside the CDR3, is DAGVTQSPTHLIKTRGQQVTLRCSPKSGHDTVSWYQQALGQGPQFIFQYYEEEERQRGNFPDRFSGHQFPNYSSELNVNALLLGDSALYLCASSVAGGFTDTQYFGPGTRLTVL.

The rearrangement links TRBV6-5 to TRBJ2-1; D is perhaps TRBD1 (6 bases). The V gene lost 1 base and the J gene lost 10 bases, with 14 bases spanning the gap. Germline V lookup: CDR1 MNHEY, CDR2 SVGAGI. The CDR3 covers 14 residues. The DNA for the CDR3 is TGTGCCAGCAGTTACTACGGACAGAATTTGGAGCAGTTCTTC. Translation: CASSYYGQNLEQFF.

The chain is built from TRBV18 and TRBJ2-2; possibly TRBD1 for D (5 bases). Trimming cost V 3 bases and J 0 bases, with 11 bases left between them. CDR3 length: 16 amino acids. The germline V gene encodes CDR1 KGHSH and CDR2 LQKENI. Here the CDR3 reads CASSPDTFANTGELFF. Written as DNA, the CDR3 is TGTGCCAGCTCACCGGACACCTTCGCGAACACCGGGGAGCTGTTTTTT. Full variable domain (remainder filled in from reference TRBV18 and TRBJ2-2): NAGVMQNPRHLVRRRGQEARLRCSPMKGHSHVYWYRQLPEEGLKFMVYLQKENIIDESGMPKERFSAEFPKEGPSILRIQQVVRGDSAAYFCASSPDTFANTGELFFGEGSRLTVL.

This chain joins TRBV27 and TRBJ2-7, with D unresolved. The V gene's germline CDR1 is MNHEY and CDR2 SMNVEV (reference sequence). Deletions cut 4 bases from V and 0 bases from J, with 7 bases between. The CDR3 has 13 residues. The CDR3 DNA reads TGTGCCAGCAGTTGGGCGAGCTCCTACGAGCAGTACTTC. As protein: CASSWASSYEQYF.

The chain employs TRBV4-1 and TRBJ1-6; D ambiguous. CDR1 and CDR2 from the germline V gene are MGHRA and YSYEKL. The CDR3 sequence is 16 residues long. Trimming left V 0 bases short and J 0 bases short, with 6 bases between. CDR3 sequence reads: CASSQETSSYNSPLHF. The CDR3 DNA reads TGCGCCAGCAGCCAAGAAACCAGCTCCTATAATTCACCCCTCCACTTT.

A word on this clone: The identical CDR3 is also encoded by other nucleotide sequences in the sample. V gene TRBV24-1 combines with J gene TRBJ1-1; the D gene is possibly TRBD1 (5 bases). CDR3 length: 12 residues. Germline values: CDR1 KGHDR, CDR2 SFDVKD. The ends were cut back, 0 bases at V and 8 bases at J, with 6 bases in the middle. This chain's CDR3 is CATSDLRGEAFF. Written as DNA, the CDR3 is TGTGCCACCAGTGATTTGAGGGGAGAAGCTTTCTTT.

V gene TRBV28 combines with J gene TRBJ2-6; possibly TRBD1 for D (5 bases). Trimming shortened V by 6 bases and J by 1 base, and 10 bases separated the two germline ends. CDR1 and CDR2 from the germline V gene are MDHEN and SYDVKM. The CDR3 totals 15 residues. This chain's CDR3 is CASSKPGSGANVLTF. Written as DNA, the CDR3 is TGTGCCAGCAGCAAACCAGGGTCTGGGGCCAACGTCCTGACTTTC.

This clone was observed many times. V and J are TRBV6-6 and TRBJ2-3, with 12 bases lining up with TRBD2. V lost 5 bases and J lost 1; bases outside the gene matches: 7. The CDR3 sequence is 17 residues long. Germline V CDR1 and CDR2: MNHNY, SVGAGI (reference sequence). The CDR3 sequence: CASSRYRTSGGTDTQYF. The CDR3 DNA sequence: TGTGCCAGCAGTCGATACCGGACTAGCGGGGGCACAGATACGCAGTATTTT.

The CDR3 DNA is TGTGCCAGTAGTACTGGACAGGGATACTATGGCTACACCTTC. This translates into CASSTGQGYYGYTF. The chain couples TRBV19 to TRBJ1-2, with 8 bases lining up with TRBD1. Germline trimming cut 4 bases from V and 3 bases from J; bases unmatched to any gene: 4. Per germline, CDR1 LNHDA and CDR2 SQIVND (reference sequence). CDR3 length equals 14 residues.